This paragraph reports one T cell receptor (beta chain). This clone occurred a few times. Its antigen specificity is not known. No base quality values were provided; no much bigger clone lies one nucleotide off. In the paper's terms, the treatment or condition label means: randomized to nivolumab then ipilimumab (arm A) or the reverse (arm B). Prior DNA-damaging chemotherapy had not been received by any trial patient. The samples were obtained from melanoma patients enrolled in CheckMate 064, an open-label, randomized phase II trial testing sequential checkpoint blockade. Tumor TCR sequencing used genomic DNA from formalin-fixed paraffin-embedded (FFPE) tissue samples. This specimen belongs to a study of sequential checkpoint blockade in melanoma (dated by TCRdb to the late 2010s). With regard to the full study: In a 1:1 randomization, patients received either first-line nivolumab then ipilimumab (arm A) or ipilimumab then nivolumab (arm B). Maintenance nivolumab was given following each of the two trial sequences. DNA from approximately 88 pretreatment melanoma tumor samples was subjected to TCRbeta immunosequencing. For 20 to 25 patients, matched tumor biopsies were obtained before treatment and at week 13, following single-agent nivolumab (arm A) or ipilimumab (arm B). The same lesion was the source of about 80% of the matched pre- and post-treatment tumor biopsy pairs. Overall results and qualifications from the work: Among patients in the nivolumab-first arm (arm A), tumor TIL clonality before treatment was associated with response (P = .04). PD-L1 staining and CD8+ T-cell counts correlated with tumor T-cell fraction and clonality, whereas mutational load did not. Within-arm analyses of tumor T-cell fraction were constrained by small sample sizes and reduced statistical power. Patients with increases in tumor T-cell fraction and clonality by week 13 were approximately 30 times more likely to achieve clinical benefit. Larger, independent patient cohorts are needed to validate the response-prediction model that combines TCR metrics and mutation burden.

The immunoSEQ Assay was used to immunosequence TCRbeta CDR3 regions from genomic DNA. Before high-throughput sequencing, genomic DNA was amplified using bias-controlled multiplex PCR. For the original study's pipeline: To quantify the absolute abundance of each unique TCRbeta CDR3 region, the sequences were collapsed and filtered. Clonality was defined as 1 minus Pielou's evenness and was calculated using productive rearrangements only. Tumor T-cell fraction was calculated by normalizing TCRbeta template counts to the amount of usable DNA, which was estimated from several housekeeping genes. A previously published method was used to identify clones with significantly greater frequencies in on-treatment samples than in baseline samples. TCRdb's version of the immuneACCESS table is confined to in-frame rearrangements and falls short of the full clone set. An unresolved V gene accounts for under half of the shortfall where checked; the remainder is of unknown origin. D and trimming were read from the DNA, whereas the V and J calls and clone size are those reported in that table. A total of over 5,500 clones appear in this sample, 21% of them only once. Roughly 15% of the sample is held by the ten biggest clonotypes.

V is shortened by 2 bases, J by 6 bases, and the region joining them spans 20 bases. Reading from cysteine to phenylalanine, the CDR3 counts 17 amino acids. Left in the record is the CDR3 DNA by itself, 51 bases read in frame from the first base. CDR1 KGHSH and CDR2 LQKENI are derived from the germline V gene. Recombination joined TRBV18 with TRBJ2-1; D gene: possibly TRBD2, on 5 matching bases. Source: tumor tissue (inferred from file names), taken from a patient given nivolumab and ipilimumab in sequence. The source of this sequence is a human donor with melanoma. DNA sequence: TGTGCCAGCTCACCAAGCCCCGACTGGAGTGGGAGCAATGAGCAGTTCTTC. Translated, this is CASSPSPDWSGSNEQFF. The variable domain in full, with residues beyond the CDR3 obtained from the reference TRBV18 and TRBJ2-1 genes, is NAGVMQNPRHLVRRRGQEARLRCSPMKGHSHVYWYRQLPEEGLKFMVYLQKENIIDESGMPKERFSAEFPKEGPSILRIQQVVRGDSAAYFCASSPSPDWSGSNEQFFGPGTRLTVL.